Below, 32 T cell receptor beta chains from the same sample are listed, as sequenced in a study of blood T cells in healthy people across ages. PCR was performed a second time for roughly 7 to 12 cycles using a sample-barcoded 5' primer and a J-beta primer mix. TCRdb re-analysed the 5' RACE reads in MiXCR, keeping a single row per CDR3 protein. The sample carries about a million distinct CDR3 sequences, just over 50% recorded once. Sequencing input: blood. The receptors here all came from a woman between 55 and 75 years old in good health.

To note about this clonotype: A single base separates this from a much larger clone, so it may be a read error. For the CDR3, the DNA is TGTGCCAACAGCTTAGGGGACAGTTACCAAGAGACCCAGTACTTC. Protein product: CANSLGDSYQETQYF. This chain links TRBV7-2 with TRBJ2-5; TRBD1 matches 7 bases. CDR3 size: 15 residues. Looked up from germline, CDR1 is SGHTA and CDR2 is FQGNSA.

This chain uses TRBV20-1 with TRBJ2-1, with unresolved D. Germline V gene sequence: CDR1 DFQATT, CDR2 SNEGSKA (reference sequence). This CDR3 has 12 residues. V dropped 5 bases and J dropped 8 bases, with 13 bases sitting between them. This CDR3 reads CSAYGCEDEQFF. In DNA, the CDR3 is TGCAGTGCTTATGGATGTGAAGATGAGCAGTTCTTC.

J is TRBJ1-1 and V is TRBV12-3 or TRBV12-4, with D uncertain. Trimming removed 4 bases from V and 4 bases from J, with 13 bases in between. The CDR3 has 14 amino acids. The CDR3 spells CASSSGGRATEAFF. CDR3 bases: TGTGCCAGCAGTTCGGGCGGGAGGGCCACTGAAGCTTTCTTT.

This clonotype showed up just a few times. The V and J genes are TRBV7-2 and TRBJ2-4, with a possible D match to TRBD2 (6 bases). Germline V gene sequence: CDR1 SGHTA, CDR2 FQGNSA. The CDR3 is 13 residues long. Trimming took off 5 bases at V and 13 bases at J, with 18 bases between the two ends. The CDR3 sequence: CASSLSVGGEQYF. The CDR3 DNA reads as TGTGCCAGCAGCCTCTCGGTTGGAGGGGAGCAGTACTTC.

This clonotype occurred a few times. The chain links TRBV12-3 or TRBV12-4 to TRBJ2-7, with 9 bases matching TRBD2. The CDR3 runs to 15 residues. V shed 2 bases and J 5 bases; nucleotides not matched to a gene: 7. The CDR3 loop is CASSLFVVAGDEQYF. Here the CDR3 DNA reads TGTGCCAGCAGTTTATTTGTAGTAGCGGGAGACGAGCAGTACTTC.

The CDR3 nucleotides read TGTGCCAGCAGCCCCGAGATAAGACACTCAGAGTGGTACTTC. Amino acids: CASSPEIRHSEWYF. V is TRBV7-2 and J is TRBJ2-7, with D unclear. Trimming took off 5 bases at V and 12 bases at J, with 23 bases between the two ends. Per germline, CDR1 SGHTA and CDR2 FQGNSA. The CDR3 runs to 14 residues.

Written as DNA, the CDR3 is TGTGCCAGCACGGGACTAGCGGGAGTTAGGGGACAAGAGACCCAGTACTTC. Amino acids: CASTGLAGVRGQETQYF. The gene calls are TRBV2 and TRBJ2-5, with 14 bases matching TRBD2. CDR3 length: 17 residues. V shed 7 bases, J shed 2 bases, and the junction held 9 bases outside the gene matches. From germline, CDR1 is SNHLY and CDR2 FYNNEI.

This clonotype was seen a few times. The rearrangement uses TRBV7-9 and TRBJ2-7; D possibly corresponds to TRBD2 (6 bases). This CDR3 comprises 12 residues. Trimming left V 10 bases short and J 2 bases short, with 12 bases between. CDR1 and CDR2 (germline): SEHNR, FQNEAQ (reference sequence). CDR3 loop: CAIGTGTYEQYF. CDR3 bases: TGTGCCATTGGGACTGGAACCTACGAGCAGTACTTC.

The rearrangement links TRBV5-1 to TRBJ2-4; TRBD2 matches at 7 bases. The ends lost 0 bases at V and 0 bases at J; junction bases unmatched: 6. Germline V CDR1 and CDR2: SGHRS, YFSETQ. This CDR3 is built from 17 residues. CDR3: CASSLASGGLAKNIQYF. The CDR3 DNA follows: TGCGCCAGCAGCTTGGCCTCGGGGGGACTAGCCAAAAACATTCAGTACTTC.

The J gene is TRBJ2-5, the V gene TRBV5-1; TRBD2 matches 8 bases. V was clipped by 2 bases and J by 4 bases; unmatched bases: 7. The germline V gene has CDR1 SGHRS and CDR2 YFSETQ. This CDR3 contains 15 residues. CDR3 protein: CASSFSGSGAETQYF. The CDR3 DNA is TGCGCCAGCAGCTTCAGCGGGAGCGGCGCAGAGACCCAGTACTTC.

V and J are TRBV7-9 and TRBJ2-3; D ambiguous. This CDR3 is built from 14 residues. The V end lost 5 bases, the J end lost 5 bases, and 14 bases lay between the germline ends. The germline gives CDR1 SEHNR, CDR2 FQNEAQ (reference sequence). CDR3 loop: CASSHPVLGDTQYF. The CDR3 bases are TGTGCCAGCAGCCACCCAGTATTAGGAGATACGCAGTATTTT. Together with reference TRBV7-9 and TRBJ2-3, the CDR3 gives the full variable domain: DTGVSQNPRHKITKRGQNVTFRCDPISEHNRLYWYRQTLGQGPEFLTYFQNEAQLEKSRLLSDRFSAERPKGSFSTLEIQRTEQGDSAMYLCASSHPVLGDTQYFGPGTRLTVL.

The sample holds a few counts of this clonotype. The V call is TRBV7-2, the J call TRBJ2-5; D unclear. The germline CDR1 and CDR2 sequences are SGHTA and FQGNSA. The CDR3 has 15 amino acids. V was trimmed by 2 bases and J by 0 bases, leaving 10 bases between them. Here the CDR3 DNA reads TGTGCCAGCAGCTTACTACAGAATAACCAAGAGACCCAGTACTTC. It codes for CASSLLQNNQETQYF.

The chain couples TRBV15 to TRBJ2-2; D uncertain. Trimming removed 4 bases at V and 4 bases at J, with 4 bases between. Looked up from germline, CDR1 is LNHNV and CDR2 is YYDKDF (reference sequence). This CDR3 has 12 residues. In DNA form, the CDR3 reads TGTGCCACCAGCAAATCCACCGGGGAGCTGTTTTTT. As protein: CATSKSTGELFF.

This clonotype has only a few counts. V is TRBV5-5 and J is TRBJ1-5; possible D gene TRBD1, 5 bases. The CDR3 runs 17 residues. CDR1 and CDR2 (germline): SGHKS, YYEKEE (reference sequence). V was clipped by 2 bases and J by 1 base, with 16 bases between them. In DNA, the CDR3 is TGTGCCAGCAGCTTTCGTCTGAGGGGTACAAGCAATCAGCCCCAGCATTTT. Residues: CASSFRLRGTSNQPQHF.

This clonotype was recorded a few times. The V call is TRBV5-1, the J call TRBJ2-3; D is uncertain. Germline CDR1 and CDR2: SGHRS and YFSETQ. This CDR3 spans 14 amino acids. Between the trimmed V and J ends, which lost 0 bases and 2 bases, there was a span of 7 bases. The CDR3 bases are TGCGCCAGCAGCTTGGAAAGTCCCACAGATACGCAGTATTTT. As protein: CASSLESPTDTQYF.

This clonotype was recorded only once. This chain joins TRBV5-6 and TRBJ1-5; 11 bases fit TRBD1. The length of the CDR3 is 14 residues. Germline loops: CDR1 SGHDT, CDR2 YYEEEE. V lost 4 bases, J lost 7 bases, and 4 bases stayed unmatched. In DNA form, the CDR3 reads TGTGCCAGCAGCGTGGGACAGGGGGTCCAGCCCCAGCATTTT. It yields the protein CASSVGQGVQPQHF.

Only a few counts were recorded for this clonotype. The genes are TRBV29-1 and TRBJ2-1; either TRBD1 or TRBD2 may fit D (5 bases each). Looked up from germline, CDR1 is SQVTM and CDR2 is ANQGSEA. CDR3 length: 11 residues. Trimming took off 6 bases at V and 10 bases at J, with 13 bases between the two ends. CDR3 DNA sequence: TGCAGCGTGTGGGGGAGTCGGGAGCAGTTCTTC. Amino acids: CSVWGSREQFF.

The chain carries TRBV3-1 and TRBJ2-5; no definite D call. The CDR3 spans 11 residues. V was trimmed by 6 bases and J by 4 bases, leaving 6 bases between them. Germline-derived CDR1 and CDR2 are LGHDT and YNNKEL (reference sequence). For the CDR3, the DNA is TGTGCCAGCAGAGTAACAGAGACCCAGTACTTC. It yields the protein CASRVTETQYF.

The chain uses TRBV4-1 and TRBJ2-5, with D possibly being TRBD1 or TRBD2 (5 bases each). The ends were cut back, 6 bases at V and 1 base at J, with 24 bases in the middle. This CDR3 has 18 residues. Germline V gives CDR1 MGHRA, CDR2 YSYEKL. The CDR3 coding sequence is TGCGCCAGCAGTCCAAGCCGACCGGGACCAGGCCCCCAAGAGACCCAGTACTTC. It yields the protein CASSPSRPGPGPQETQYF.

The table lists this clonotype with a few counts. The chain couples TRBV20-1 to TRBJ2-1; D is uncertain. Germline V lookup: CDR1 DFQATT, CDR2 SNEGSKA (reference sequence). The CDR3 is made up of 13 amino acids. Between the trimmed V and J ends, which lost 8 bases and 6 bases, there was a span of 17 bases. The CDR3 region is CSLGVVVRNEQFF. The CDR3 DNA is TGCAGTCTTGGGGTGGTCGTTCGCAATGAGCAGTTCTTC.

This clonotype was found a few times. V gene TRBV4-1 combines with J gene TRBJ2-5; the match to TRBD2 covers 14 bases. J was trimmed by 4 bases and V by 5 bases; bases with no gene match: 6. The CDR3 has 16 amino acids. Per the germline V gene, CDR1 is MGHRA and CDR2 is YSYEKL. The CDR3 sequence: CASSKPGLAGVETQYF. In nucleotides, the CDR3 is TGCGCCAGCAGCAAACCGGGACTAGCGGGAGTAGAGACCCAGTACTTC.

The CDR3 sequence is CASSAQGFVSDTQYF. In DNA form, the CDR3 reads TGTGCCAGCAGCGCACAGGGGTTTGTATCAGATACGCAGTATTTT. The rearrangement links TRBV11-3 to TRBJ2-3, with 7 bases identical to TRBD1. Germline lookup yields CDR1 SGHNT and CDR2 YENEEA. V lost 5 bases, J lost 4 bases, and 9 bases stayed unmatched. The length of the CDR3 is 15 residues.

This clonotype was picked up one time. The chain recombines TRBV20-1 with TRBJ1-4; no clear D. The CDR3 loop spans 14 amino acids. Trimming left V 5 bases short and J 0 bases short, with 10 bases between. CDR1 and CDR2 (germline): DFQATT, SNEGSKA (reference sequence). The CDR3 nucleotides read TGCAGTGCTGACCCACTTGCAACTAATGAAAAACTGTTTTTT. It specifies CSADPLATNEKLFF.

The genes are TRBV20-1 and TRBJ2-3; D remains unclear. The CDR3 covers 14 residues. V was shortened by 1 base and J by 3 bases, with 11 bases between the two germline ends. Germline-derived CDR1 and CDR2 are DFQATT and SNEGSKA (reference sequence). The CDR3 sequence: CSARGTTVTDTQYF. The CDR3 nucleotides are TGCAGTGCTAGAGGTACTACAGTAACAGATACGCAGTATTTT.

J is TRBJ2-1 and V is TRBV6-5; TRBD1 agrees at 8 bases. Germline-derived CDR1 and CDR2 are MNHEY and SVGAGI. The CDR3 is made up of 16 amino acids. Trimming cost V 6 bases and J 8 bases; bases outside gene matches: 15. CDR3 residues: CASSRGHRQGYDEQFF. The CDR3 DNA reads TGTGCCAGCAGCAGAGGCCACAGACAGGGGTATGATGAGCAGTTCTTC.

The chain combines TRBV7-9 with TRBJ2-5, with a weak D call TRBD2 (5 bases). CDR1 and CDR2 from the germline V gene are SEHNR and FQNEAQ (reference sequence). V lost 5 bases to trimming and J lost 11 bases, with 18 bases between them. The CDR3 extends over 13 amino acids. CDR3 in amino acids: CASSVGSGNEQYF. The DNA for the CDR3 is TGTGCCAGCAGCGTAGGAAGCGGAAATGAGCAGTACTTC.

The chain combines TRBV5-1 with TRBJ2-5, with unresolved D. The CDR3 length is 15 residues. Germline loops: CDR1 SGHRS, CDR2 YFSETQ. V dropped 7 bases and J dropped 5 bases, with 21 bases sitting between them. The CDR3 nucleotides read TGCGCCAGCGGCTCATCCCTTTTTCGAGTGGAGACCCAGTACTTC. Its translation is CASGSSLFRVETQYF.

About this clonotype itself: This may arise from a read error, as a much more abundant clone is one base away. The gene calls are TRBV12-3 or TRBV12-4 and TRBJ2-5; D is perhaps TRBD2 (6 bases). The last part of the DNA fits TRBJ2-7 better; the J call may be wrong. This CDR3 spans 16 amino acids. CDR3 sequence: CASTSRNGGNDHEQYF. In DNA, the CDR3 is TGTGCCAGCACCTCAAGGAATGGCGGGAACGACCACGAGCAGTACTTC.

The V call is TRBV18, the J call TRBJ2-1; D is unresolved. The germline V gene encodes CDR1 KGHSH and CDR2 LQKENI. Trimming cost V 4 bases and J 5 bases, with 9 bases left between them. The length of the CDR3 is 13 residues. CDR3 nucleotides: TGTGCCAGCTCACTTTACTGGAACAATGAGCAGTTCTTC. Protein product: CASSLYWNNEQFF.

This clonotype was detected only once. V usage is TRBV4-1 and J usage is TRBJ2-3; TRBD2 agrees at 7 bases. CDR1 and CDR2 from the germline V gene are MGHRA and YSYEKL. CDR3 length: 21 amino acids. The ends lost 1 base at V and 1 base at J; junction bases unmatched: 20. The CDR3 protein is CASSQVPGTTKTVKGTDTQYF. In DNA form, the CDR3 reads TGCGCCAGCAGCCAAGTGCCCGGGACTACAAAAACCGTCAAGGGCACAGATACGCAGTATTTT.

The gene calls are TRBV18 and TRBJ2-3, with D perhaps TRBD2 (6 bases). Germline V gives CDR1 KGHSH, CDR2 LQKENI. Trimming left V 4 bases short and J 0 bases short, with 14 bases between. The CDR3 extends over 16 amino acids. CDR3 sequence: CASSQQLRGSTDTQYF. The DNA for the CDR3 is TGTGCCAGCTCACAACAATTACGGGGGAGCACAGATACGCAGTATTTT.

This chain joins TRBV5-1 and TRBJ2-5, with 9 positions matching TRBD1. TRBJ2-7 matches the DNA end more closely, so the J call is doubtful. This CDR3 is built from 19 residues. Per germline, CDR1 SGHRS and CDR2 YFSETQ. The DNA of the CDR3 is TGCGCCAGCAGCCCCCTGTGGGGACAGGGATCCCCTAAGGGCTACGAGCAGTACTTC. Translation: CASSPLWGQGSPKGYEQYF.